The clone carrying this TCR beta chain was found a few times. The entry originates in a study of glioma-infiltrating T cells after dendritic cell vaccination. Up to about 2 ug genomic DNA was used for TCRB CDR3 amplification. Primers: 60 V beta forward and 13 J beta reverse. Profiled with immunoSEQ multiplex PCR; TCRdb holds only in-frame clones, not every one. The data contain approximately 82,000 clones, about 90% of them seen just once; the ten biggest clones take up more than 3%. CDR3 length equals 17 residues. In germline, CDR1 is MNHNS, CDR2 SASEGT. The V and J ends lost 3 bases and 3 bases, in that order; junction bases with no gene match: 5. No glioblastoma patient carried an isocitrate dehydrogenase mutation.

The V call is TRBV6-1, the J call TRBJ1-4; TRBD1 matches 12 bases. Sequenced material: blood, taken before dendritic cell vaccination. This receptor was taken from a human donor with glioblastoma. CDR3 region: CASSEPGQGASNEKLFF. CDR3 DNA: TGTGCCAGCAGTGAGCCGGGACAGGGGGCGTCTAATGAAAAACTGTTTTTT.